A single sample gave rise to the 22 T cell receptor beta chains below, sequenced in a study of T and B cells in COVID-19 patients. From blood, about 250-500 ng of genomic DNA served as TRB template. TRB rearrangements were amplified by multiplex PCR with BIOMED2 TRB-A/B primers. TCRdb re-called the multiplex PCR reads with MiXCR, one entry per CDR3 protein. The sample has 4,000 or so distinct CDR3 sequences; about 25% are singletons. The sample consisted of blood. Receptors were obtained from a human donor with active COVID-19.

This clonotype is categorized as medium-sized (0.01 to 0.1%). DNA for the CDR3: TGTGCCATCAGTGGACAGGGGGCGTCTACCGGGGAGCTGTTTTTT. This sequence encodes CAISGQGASTGELFF. The chain joins TRBV10-3 to TRBJ2-2; 10 positions agree with TRBD1. This CDR3 is 15 amino acids long. Germline V gene data show CDR1 as ENHRY and CDR2 as SYGVKD. V lost 4 bases, J lost 5 bases, and 4 bases stayed unmatched.

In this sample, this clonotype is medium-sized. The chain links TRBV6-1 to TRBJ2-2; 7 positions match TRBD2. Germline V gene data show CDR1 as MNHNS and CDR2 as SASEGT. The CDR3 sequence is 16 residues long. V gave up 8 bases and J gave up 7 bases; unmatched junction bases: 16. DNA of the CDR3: TGTGCCAGCGGGGGGGGTAAGGGAGCCAGAGACGGGGAGCTGTTTTTT. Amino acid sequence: CASGGGKGARDGELFF.

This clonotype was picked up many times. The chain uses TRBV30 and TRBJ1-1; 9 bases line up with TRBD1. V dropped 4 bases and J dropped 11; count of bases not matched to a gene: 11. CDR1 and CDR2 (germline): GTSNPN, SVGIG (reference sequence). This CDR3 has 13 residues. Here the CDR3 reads CAWTWDRESRAFF. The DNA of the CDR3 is TGTGCCTGGACGTGGGACAGGGAAAGTAGGGCTTTCTTT.

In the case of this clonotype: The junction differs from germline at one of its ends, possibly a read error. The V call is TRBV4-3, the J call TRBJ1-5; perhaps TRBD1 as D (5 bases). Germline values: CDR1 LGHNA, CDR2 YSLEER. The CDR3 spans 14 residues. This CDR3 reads CASSHGAGSRPQHF. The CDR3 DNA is TGTGCCAGCAGCCACGGGGCGGGAAGCCGTCCCCAGCATTTT.

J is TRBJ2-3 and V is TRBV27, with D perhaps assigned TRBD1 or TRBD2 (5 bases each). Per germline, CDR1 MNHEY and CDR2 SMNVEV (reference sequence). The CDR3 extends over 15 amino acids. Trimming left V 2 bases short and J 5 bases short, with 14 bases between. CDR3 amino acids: CASSLGRARGDTQYF. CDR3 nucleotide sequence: TGTGCCAGCAGTTTAGGACGGGCGAGGGGAGATACGCAGTATTTT.

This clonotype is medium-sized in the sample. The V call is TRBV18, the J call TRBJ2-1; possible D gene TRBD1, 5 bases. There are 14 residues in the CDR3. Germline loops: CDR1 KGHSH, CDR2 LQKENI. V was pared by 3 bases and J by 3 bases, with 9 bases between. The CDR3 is CASSPLDNYNEQFF. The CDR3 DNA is TGTGCCAGCTCACCGTTGGACAACTACAATGAGCAGTTCTTC. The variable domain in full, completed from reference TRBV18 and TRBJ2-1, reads NAGVMQNPRHLVRRRGQEARLRCSPMKGHSHVYWYRQLPEEGLKFMVYLQKENIIDESGMPKERFSAEFPKEGPSILRIQQVVRGDSAAYFCASSPLDNYNEQFFGPGTRLTVL.

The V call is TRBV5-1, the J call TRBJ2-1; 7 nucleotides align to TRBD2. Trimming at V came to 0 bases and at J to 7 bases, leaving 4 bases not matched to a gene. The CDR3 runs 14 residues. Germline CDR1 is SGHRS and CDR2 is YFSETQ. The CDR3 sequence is CASSLDGGGNEQFF. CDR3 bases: TGCGCCAGCAGCTTGGACGGCGGGGGTAATGAGCAGTTCTTC.

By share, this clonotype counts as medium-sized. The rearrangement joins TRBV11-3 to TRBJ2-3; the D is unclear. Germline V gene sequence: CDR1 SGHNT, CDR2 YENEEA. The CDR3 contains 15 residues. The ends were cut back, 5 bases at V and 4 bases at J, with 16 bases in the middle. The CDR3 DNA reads TGTGCCAGCAGCCCCTACCCCCGAGGCGCAGATACGCAGTATTTT. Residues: CASSPYPRGADTQYF.

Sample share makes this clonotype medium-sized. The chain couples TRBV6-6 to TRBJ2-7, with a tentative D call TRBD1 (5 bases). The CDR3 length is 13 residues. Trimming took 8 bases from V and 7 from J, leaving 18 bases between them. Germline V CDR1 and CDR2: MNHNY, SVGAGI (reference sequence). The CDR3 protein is CASRFDRTTEQYF. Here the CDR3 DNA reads TGTGCCAGCCGTTTTGACAGAACTACGGAGCAGTACTTC.

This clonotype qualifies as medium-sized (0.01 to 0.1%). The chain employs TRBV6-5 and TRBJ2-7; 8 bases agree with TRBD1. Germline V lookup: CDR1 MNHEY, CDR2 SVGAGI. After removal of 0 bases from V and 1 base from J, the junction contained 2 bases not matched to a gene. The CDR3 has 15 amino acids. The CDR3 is CASSYSNRGSYEQYF. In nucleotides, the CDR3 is TGTGCCAGCAGTTACTCGAACAGGGGGTCCTACGAGCAGTACTTC.

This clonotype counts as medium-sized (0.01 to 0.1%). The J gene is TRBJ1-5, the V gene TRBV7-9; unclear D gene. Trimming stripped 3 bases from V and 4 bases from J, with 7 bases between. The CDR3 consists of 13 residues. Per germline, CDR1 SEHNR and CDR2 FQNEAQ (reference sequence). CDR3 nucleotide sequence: TGTGCCAGCAGCTTTTCCGGAAATCAGCCCCAGCATTTT. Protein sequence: CASSFSGNQPQHF.

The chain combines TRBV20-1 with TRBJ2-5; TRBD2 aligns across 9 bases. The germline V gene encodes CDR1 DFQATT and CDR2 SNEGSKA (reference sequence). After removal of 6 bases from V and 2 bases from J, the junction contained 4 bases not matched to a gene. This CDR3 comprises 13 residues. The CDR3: CSAGGGGQETQYF. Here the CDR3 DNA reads TGCAGTGCAGGCGGGGGGGGGCAAGAGACCCAGTACTTC.

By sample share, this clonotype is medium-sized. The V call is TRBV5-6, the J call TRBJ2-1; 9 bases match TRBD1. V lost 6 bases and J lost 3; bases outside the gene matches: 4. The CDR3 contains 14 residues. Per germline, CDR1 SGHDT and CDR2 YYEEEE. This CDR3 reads CASKPGQGYNEQFF. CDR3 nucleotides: TGTGCCAGCAAGCCGGGACAGGGCTACAATGAGCAGTTCTTC.

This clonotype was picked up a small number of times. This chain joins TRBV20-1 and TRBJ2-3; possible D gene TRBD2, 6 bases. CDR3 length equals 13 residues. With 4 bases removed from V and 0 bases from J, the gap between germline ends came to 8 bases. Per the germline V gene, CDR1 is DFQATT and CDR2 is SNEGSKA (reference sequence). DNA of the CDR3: TGCAGTGCTATTCGGGAGAGCACAGATACGCAGTATTTT. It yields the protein CSAIRESTDTQYF.

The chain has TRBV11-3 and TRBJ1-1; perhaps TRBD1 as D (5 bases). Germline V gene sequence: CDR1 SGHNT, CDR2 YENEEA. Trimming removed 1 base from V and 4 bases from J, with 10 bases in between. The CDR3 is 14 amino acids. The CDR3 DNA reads TGTGCCAGCAGCTTAGCAGGGCTTGTCACTGAAGCTTTCTTT. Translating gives CASSLAGLVTEAFF.

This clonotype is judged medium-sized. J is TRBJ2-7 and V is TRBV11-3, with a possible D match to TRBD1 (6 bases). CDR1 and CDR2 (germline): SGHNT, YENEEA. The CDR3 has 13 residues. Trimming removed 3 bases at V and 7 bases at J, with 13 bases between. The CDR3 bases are TGTGCCAGCAGCTTGGGCAGGGGTAAGGAGCAGTACTTC. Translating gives CASSLGRGKEQYF.

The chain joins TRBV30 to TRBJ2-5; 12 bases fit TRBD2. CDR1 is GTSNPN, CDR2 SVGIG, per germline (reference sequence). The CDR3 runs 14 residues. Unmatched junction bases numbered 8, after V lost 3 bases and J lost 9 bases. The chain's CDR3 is CAWRLAGGTMAQYF. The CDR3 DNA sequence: TGTGCCTGGAGGCTAGCGGGGGGGACCATGGCCCAGTACTTC.

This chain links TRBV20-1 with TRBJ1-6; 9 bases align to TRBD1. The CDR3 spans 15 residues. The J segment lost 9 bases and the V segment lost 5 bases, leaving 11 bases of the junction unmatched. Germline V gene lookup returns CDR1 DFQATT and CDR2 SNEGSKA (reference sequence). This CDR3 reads CSAGTSGQGTSPLHF. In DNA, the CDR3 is TGCAGTGCTGGGACATCCGGACAGGGGACTTCACCCCTCCACTTT.

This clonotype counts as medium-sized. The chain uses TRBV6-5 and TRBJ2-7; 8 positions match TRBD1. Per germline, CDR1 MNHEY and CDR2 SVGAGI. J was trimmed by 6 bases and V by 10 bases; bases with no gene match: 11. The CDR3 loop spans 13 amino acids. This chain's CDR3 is CATQDRGPSEQYF. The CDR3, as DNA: TGTGCCACCCAAGACAGGGGACCCTCCGAGCAGTACTTC.

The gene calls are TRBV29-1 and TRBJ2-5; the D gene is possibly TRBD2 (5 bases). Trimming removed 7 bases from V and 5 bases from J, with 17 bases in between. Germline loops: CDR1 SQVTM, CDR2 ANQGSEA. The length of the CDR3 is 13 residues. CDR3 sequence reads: CSARWEPGETQYF. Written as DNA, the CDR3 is TGCAGCGCACGTTGGGAGCCGGGGGAGACCCAGTACTTC.

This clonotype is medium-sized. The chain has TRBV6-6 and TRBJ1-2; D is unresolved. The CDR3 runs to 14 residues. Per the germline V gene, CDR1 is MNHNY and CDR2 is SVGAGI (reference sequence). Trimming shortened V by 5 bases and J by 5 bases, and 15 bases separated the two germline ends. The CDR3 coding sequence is TGTGCCAGCAGTATACTCCGCGGTGCTTATGGCTACACCTTC. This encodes CASSILRGAYGYTF.

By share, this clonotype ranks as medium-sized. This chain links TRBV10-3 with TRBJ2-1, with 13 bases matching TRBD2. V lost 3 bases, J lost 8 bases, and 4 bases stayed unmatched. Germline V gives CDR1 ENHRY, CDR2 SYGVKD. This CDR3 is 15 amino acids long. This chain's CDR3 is CAISELAGGSDEQFF. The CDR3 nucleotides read TGTGCCATCAGTGAACTAGCGGGGGGGTCCGATGAGCAGTTCTTC.